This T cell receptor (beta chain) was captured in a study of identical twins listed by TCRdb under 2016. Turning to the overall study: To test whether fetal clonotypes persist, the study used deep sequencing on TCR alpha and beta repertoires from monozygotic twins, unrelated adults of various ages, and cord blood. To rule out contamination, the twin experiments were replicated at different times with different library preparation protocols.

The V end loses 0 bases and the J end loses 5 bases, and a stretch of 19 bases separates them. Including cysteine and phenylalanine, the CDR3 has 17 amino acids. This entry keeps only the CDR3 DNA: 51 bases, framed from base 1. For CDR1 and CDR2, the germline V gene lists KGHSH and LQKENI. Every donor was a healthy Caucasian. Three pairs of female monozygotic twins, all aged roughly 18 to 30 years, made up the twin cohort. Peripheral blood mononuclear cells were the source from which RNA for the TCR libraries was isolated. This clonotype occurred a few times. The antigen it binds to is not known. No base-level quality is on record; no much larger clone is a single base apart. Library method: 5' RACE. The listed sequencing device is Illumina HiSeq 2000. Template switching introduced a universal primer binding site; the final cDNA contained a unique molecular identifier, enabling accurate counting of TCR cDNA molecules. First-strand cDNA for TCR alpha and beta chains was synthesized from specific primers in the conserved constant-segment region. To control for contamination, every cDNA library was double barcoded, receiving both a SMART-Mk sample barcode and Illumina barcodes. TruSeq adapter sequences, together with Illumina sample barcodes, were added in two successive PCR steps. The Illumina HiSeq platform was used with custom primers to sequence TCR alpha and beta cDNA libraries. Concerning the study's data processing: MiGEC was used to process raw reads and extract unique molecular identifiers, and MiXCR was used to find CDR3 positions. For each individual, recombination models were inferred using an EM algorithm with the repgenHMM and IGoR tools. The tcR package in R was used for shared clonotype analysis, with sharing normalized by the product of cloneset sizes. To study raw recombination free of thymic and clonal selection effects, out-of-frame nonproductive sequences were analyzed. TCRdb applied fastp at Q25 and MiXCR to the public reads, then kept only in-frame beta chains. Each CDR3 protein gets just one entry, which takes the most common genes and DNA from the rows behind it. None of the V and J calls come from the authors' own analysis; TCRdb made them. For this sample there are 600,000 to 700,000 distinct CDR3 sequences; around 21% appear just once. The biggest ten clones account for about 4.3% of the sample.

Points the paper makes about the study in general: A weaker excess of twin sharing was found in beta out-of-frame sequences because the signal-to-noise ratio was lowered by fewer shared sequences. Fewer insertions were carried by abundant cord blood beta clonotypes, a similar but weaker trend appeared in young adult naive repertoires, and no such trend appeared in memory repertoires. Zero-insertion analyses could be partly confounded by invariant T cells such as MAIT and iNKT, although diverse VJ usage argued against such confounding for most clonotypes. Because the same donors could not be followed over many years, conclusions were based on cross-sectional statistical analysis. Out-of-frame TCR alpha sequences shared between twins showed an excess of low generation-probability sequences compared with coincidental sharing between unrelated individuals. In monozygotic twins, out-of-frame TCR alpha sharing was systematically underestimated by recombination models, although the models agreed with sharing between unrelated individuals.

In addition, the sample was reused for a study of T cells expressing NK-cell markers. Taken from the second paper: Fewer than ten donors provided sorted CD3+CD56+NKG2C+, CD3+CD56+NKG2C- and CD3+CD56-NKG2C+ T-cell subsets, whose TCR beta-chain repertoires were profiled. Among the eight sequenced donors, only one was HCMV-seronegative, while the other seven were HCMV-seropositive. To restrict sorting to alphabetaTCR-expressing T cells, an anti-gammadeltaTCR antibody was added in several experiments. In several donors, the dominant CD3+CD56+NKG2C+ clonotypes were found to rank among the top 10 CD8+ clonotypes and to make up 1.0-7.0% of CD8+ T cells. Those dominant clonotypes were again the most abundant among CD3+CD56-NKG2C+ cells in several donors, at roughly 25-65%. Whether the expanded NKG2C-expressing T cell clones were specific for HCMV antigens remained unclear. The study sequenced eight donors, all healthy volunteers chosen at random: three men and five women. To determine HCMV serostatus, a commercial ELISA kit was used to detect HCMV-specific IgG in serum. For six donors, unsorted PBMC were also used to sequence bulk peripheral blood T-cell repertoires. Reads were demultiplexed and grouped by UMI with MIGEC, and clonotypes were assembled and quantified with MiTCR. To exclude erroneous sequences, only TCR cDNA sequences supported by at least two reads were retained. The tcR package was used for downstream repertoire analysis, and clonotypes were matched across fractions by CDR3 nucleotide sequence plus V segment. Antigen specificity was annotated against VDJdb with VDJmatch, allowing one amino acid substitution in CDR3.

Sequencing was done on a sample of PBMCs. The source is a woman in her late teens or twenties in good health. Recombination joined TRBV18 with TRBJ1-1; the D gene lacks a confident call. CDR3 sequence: CASSPPRGRDRRTEAFF. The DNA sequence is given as TGTGCCAGCTCACCACCGAGAGGGAGGGATAGGAGGACTGAAGCTTTCTTT.